Listed below are T cell receptor beta chains from one sample, sequenced in a study of beta chain features in type 1 diabetes. Method: immunoSEQ multiplex PCR; TCRdb's copy keeps in-frame clones and lacks some. The sample yields around 280,000 clones, approximately 15% seen once. The specimen sequenced was naive CD4+ T cells from blood. These receptors were obtained from a man between 18 and 35 years old with type 1 diabetes. CDR3s leave out the opening cysteine and the closing phenylalanine or tryptophan. Each record gives: CDR3 protein, V gene, J gene.

ASSAWGTQGYEQY,TRBV9,TRBJ2-7
ASGLNRGRQDTEAF,TRBV12-5,TRBJ1-1
ASSAMTGLRDTQY,TRBV9,TRBJ2-3
AIAGTGDHEQY,TRBV10-3,TRBJ2-7
ASSLGGHYEQY,TRBV28,TRBJ2-7
ASSLGFSGSTTDTQY,TRBV7-2,TRBJ2-3
ASRGQGATGELF,TRBV4-1,TRBJ2-2
ASSRGQGPHEQY,TRBV7-9,TRBJ2-7
ASTQSGANYGYT,TRBV4-1,TRBJ1-2
ASSLGTREETQY,TRBV5-1,TRBJ2-5
ASSLMGAGGTYEQY,TRBV4-2,TRBJ2-7
ASSTAGELF,TRBV27,TRBJ2-2
ASSQDVSGWGTGNYEQY,TRBV4-3,TRBJ2-7
ASSLVAGTDSTGELF,TRBV5-1,TRBJ2-2
AISEPNLGLAAQETQY,TRBV10-3,TRBJ2-5
ASSGKAGGAGETQY,TRBV5-1,TRBJ2-5
TSSQRLAAYNEQF,TRBV1,TRBJ2-1
ASSLRGEDTEAF,TRBV7-2,TRBJ1-1
AWSPSSGRVYEQY,TRBV30,TRBJ2-7
ASSKSGFYEQY,TRBV21-1,TRBJ2-7
ASSAGWMDTEAF,TRBV5-1,TRBJ1-1